One sample yielded the 28 T cell receptor beta chains listed below, sequenced in a study of shared clonotypes between healthy human individuals. TCRdb's copy holds only in-frame clones and misses some; the assay was immunoSEQ multiplex PCR. This repertoire shows roughly 2.1 million clones, under 95% found once; its top ten account for roughly 1.7%. Terminally differentiated effector memory CD45RA+ cells were excluded by CCR7 positive selection of CD45RO-negative cells. The sample was naive CD8+ T cells from PBMCs. All receptors derive from a man in his late teens or twenties in good health. Some clones in this sample may be carry-over from other donors' samples.

The V call is TRBV27, the J call TRBJ2-1, with D unresolved. V lost 0 bases to trimming and J lost 9 bases, with 18 bases between them. The CDR3 is 16 residues long. Germline V gene lookup returns CDR1 MNHEY and CDR2 SMNVEV (reference sequence). The CDR3 here is CASSLSPTGSEAEQFF. In DNA form, the CDR3 reads TGTGCCAGCAGTTTATCGCCTACCGGGTCGGAAGCTGAGCAGTTCTTC.

The CDR3 sequence: CASSQDLANREQYF. DNA of the CDR3: TGTGCCAGCAGCCAAGATCTGGCTAACCGGGAGCAGTACTTC. V and J are TRBV4-2 and TRBJ2-7; D uncertain. Per the germline V gene, CDR1 is LGHNA and CDR2 is YNFKEQ. CDR3 length: 14 residues. Trimming left V 0 bases short and J 7 bases short, with 13 bases between.

V usage is TRBV6-1 and J usage is TRBJ1-5; weak D call: TRBD1 (6 bases). CDR3 length equals 18 residues. The germline CDR1 and CDR2 sequences are MNHNS and SASEGT. Trimming pared 0 bases from V and 0 bases from J, leaving 15 bases between. The CDR3 sequence: CASSEARGGGYSNQPQHF. In DNA, the CDR3 is TGTGCCAGCAGTGAAGCCAGGGGAGGGGGGTATAGCAATCAGCCCCAGCATTTT.

This rearrangement joins TRBV4-3 to TRBJ1-3, with D uncertain. Trimming removed 0 bases from V and 0 bases from J, with 12 bases in between. Germline V gene sequence: CDR1 LGHNA, CDR2 YSLEER. CDR3 length: 17 residues. In DNA, the CDR3 is TGCGCCAGCAGCCAAGAACTGACGACTATCTCTGGAAACACCATATATTTT. It is translated as CASSQELTTISGNTIYF.

The gene calls are TRBV5-6 and TRBJ2-3; 8 bases are a match to TRBD2. CDR3 size: 18 residues. After removal of 0 bases from V and 6 bases from J, the junction contained 15 bases not matched to a gene. Germline loops: CDR1 SGHDT, CDR2 YYEEEE. The CDR3 sequence is CASSLGLAGVYRGDTQYF. CDR3 bases: TGTGCCAGCAGCTTGGGGCTAGCGGGCGTCTATCGAGGGGATACGCAGTATTTT.

The V gene is TRBV5-4, the J gene TRBJ2-7; D gene unclear. The CDR3 extends over 13 amino acids. Germline CDR1 and CDR2: SGHNT and YYREEE (reference sequence). The V end lost 0 bases, the J end lost 6 bases, and 10 bases lay between the germline ends. In DNA, the CDR3 is TGTGCCAGCAGCTTGGCTGCTGCCCCCGAGCAGTACTTC. Its translation: CASSLAAAPEQYF.

The chain recombines TRBV4-3 with TRBJ2-7, with D perhaps assigned TRBD1 or TRBD2 (5 bases each). The CDR3 runs 15 residues. V shed 1 base and J shed 3 bases, with 13 bases lying between them. CDR1 is LGHNA and CDR2 is YSLEER in the germline V gene. CDR3 sequence (DNA): TGCGCCAGCAGCCAAGGCACGGGGCGCCGCTACGAGCAGTACTTC. Protein product: CASSQGTGRRYEQYF.

This clone was observed a handful of times. V and J are TRBV6-5 and TRBJ1-1; D unresolved. CDR3 length: 13 residues. Germline CDR1 reads MNHEY; CDR2 reads SVGAGI. Trimming shortened V by 7 bases and J by 3 bases, and 12 bases separated the two germline ends. The CDR3: CASMELYDTEAFF. The CDR3 DNA reads TGTGCCAGCATGGAACTTTACGACACTGAAGCTTTCTTT.

The chain is built from TRBV4-3 and TRBJ2-5, with D unresolved. V was clipped by 1 base and J by 4 bases, with 7 bases between them. Germline CDR1 and CDR2: LGHNA and YSLEER. CDR3 length: 13 amino acids. CDR3 in amino acids: CASSQVRLETQYF. The CDR3 DNA reads TGCGCCAGCAGCCAAGTTCGGCTAGAGACCCAGTACTTC.

Remarks on this clone: This same CDR3 is encoded by further DNA sequences in the sample. CDR3 DNA sequence: TGTGCCAGCTCACCGGGCCGCTCTGGGGCCAACGTCCTGACTTTC. Translated: CASSPGRSGANVLTF. The chain carries TRBV18 and TRBJ2-6; D is unresolved. V lost 3 bases and J 0 bases, leaving 6 bases between the germline ends. Germline-derived CDR1 and CDR2 are KGHSH and LQKENI. The CDR3 consists of 15 residues.

The chain has TRBV10-2 and TRBJ2-7, with 10 bases lining up with TRBD2. Losses at the gene ends were 1 base for V and 0 bases for J; bases not matched to a gene: 12. This CDR3 spans 19 amino acids. The V gene's germline CDR1 is WSHSY and CDR2 SAAADI. CDR3 bases: TGCGCCAGCAGTGAGTATGAGTCTAGCGGGAGAGTGGCCTCCTACGAGCAGTACTTC. Protein product: CASSEYESSGRVASYEQYF.

This sequence joins TRBV18 and TRBJ2-3; 9 bases match TRBD1. The germline V gene encodes CDR1 KGHSH and CDR2 LQKENI. With 5 bases clipped from V and 3 bases from J, the junction kept 9 bases outside the gene matches. This CDR3 is 16 amino acids long. The CDR3 is CASSTEQGAQTDTQYF. The CDR3 bases are TGTGCCAGCTCAACCGAACAGGGGGCGCAAACAGATACGCAGTATTTT.

The gene calls are TRBV30 and TRBJ2-1, with D unresolved. The germline CDR1 and CDR2 sequences are GTSNPN and SVGIG (reference sequence). The V end was cut by 1 base, the J end by 4 bases, with 2 bases between. The CDR3 length is 11 residues. The CDR3 protein is CAWSGYNEQFF. The CDR3, as DNA: TGTGCCTGGAGTGGTTACAATGAGCAGTTCTTC. The full variable domain, rest sourced from reference TRBV30 and TRBJ2-1, is SQTIHQWPATLVQPVGSPLSLECTVEGTSNPNLYWYRQAAGRGLQLLFYSVGIGQISSEVPQNLSASRPQDRQFILSSKKLLLSDSGFYLCAWSGYNEQFFGPGTRLTVL.

About this clone itself: The sample has other DNA sequences that encode this CDR3 too. V and J are TRBV28 and TRBJ1-1, with D hard to call. The germline CDR1 and CDR2 sequences are MDHEN and SYDVKM. The CDR3 covers 14 residues. Trimming pared 2 bases from V and 4 bases from J, leaving 11 bases between. For the CDR3, the DNA is TGTGCCAGCAGTTTAGCTAGGGTCAGCACTGAAGCTTTCTTT. This gives the protein CASSLARVSTEAFF.

The V and J genes are TRBV7-6 and TRBJ2-5, with TRBD2 matching over 9 bases. The germline V gene has CDR1 SGHVS and CDR2 FNYEAQ. The CDR3 is 14 amino acids. V shed 6 bases, J shed 2 bases, and the junction held 4 bases outside the gene matches. CDR3 sequence reads: CASSRLAEQETQYF. In DNA form, the CDR3 reads TGTGCCAGCAGTCGACTAGCGGAACAAGAGACCCAGTACTTC. The whole variable domain, filled in from reference TRBV7-6 and TRBJ2-5, reads GAGVSQSPRYKVTKRGQDVALRCDPISGHVSLYWYRQALGQGPEFLTYFNYEAQQDKSGLPNDRFSAERPEGSISTLTIQRTEQRDSAMYRCASSRLAEQETQYFGPGTRLLVL.

V is TRBV7-6 and J is TRBJ2-3; 11 bases match TRBD2. This CDR3 has 16 residues. With V trimmed by 1 base and J by 4 bases, 4 bases remained unmatched. Per germline, CDR1 SGHVS and CDR2 FNYEAQ. The CDR3 coding sequence is TGTGCCAGCAGCTTAGGCCTAGCGGGGGGTGCAGATACGCAGTATTTT. Protein product: CASSLGLAGGADTQYF.

The chain joins TRBV28 to TRBJ1-2, with a tentative D call TRBD1 (5 bases). Trimming shortened V by 4 bases and J by 0 bases, and 12 bases separated the two germline ends. This CDR3 is 15 amino acids long. The germline CDR1 and CDR2 sequences are MDHEN and SYDVKM. The CDR3 loop reads CASSSPTVSNYGYTF. The DNA for the CDR3 is TGTGCCAGCAGTTCTCCGACAGTTTCTAACTATGGCTACACCTTC.

The V and J genes are TRBV7-3 and TRBJ2-7; D may be TRBD1 (5 bases). The CDR3 has 15 residues. Trimming cost V 4 bases and J 0 bases, with 13 bases left between them. Germline-derived CDR1 and CDR2 are SGHTA and FQGTGA. The CDR3 sequence: CASSSSPGNSYEQYF. DNA for the CDR3: TGTGCCAGCAGCTCCTCCCCAGGGAACTCCTACGAGCAGTACTTC.

The J gene is TRBJ2-2, the V gene TRBV29-1, with 8 positions matching TRBD2. The CDR3 contains 16 residues. Trimming at V came to 4 bases and at J to 5 bases, leaving 12 bases not matched to a gene. Germline loops: CDR1 SQVTM, CDR2 ANQGSEA. The CDR3 DNA follows: TGCAGCGTTGTAGTACGGGAGGGCCGGGGGACCGGGGAGCTGTTTTTT. It yields the protein CSVVVREGRGTGELFF.

With respect to this clone: This CDR3 is also generated by other DNA sequences in the sample. V is TRBV13 and J is TRBJ2-1, with D hard to call. V dropped 0 bases and J dropped 7 bases, with 4 bases sitting between them. CDR3 length: 12 residues. Germline values: CDR1 PRHDT, CDR2 FYEKMQ (reference sequence). The CDR3 spells CASSLGLNEQFF. CDR3 nucleotides: TGTGCCAGCAGCTTAGGGTTAAATGAGCAGTTCTTC.

This chain uses TRBV9 with TRBJ2-7; 10 bases are a match to TRBD2. After removal of 3 bases from V and 4 bases from J, the junction contained 7 bases not matched to a gene. The CDR3 extends over 15 amino acids. CDR1 and CDR2 from the germline V gene are SGDLS and YYNGEE. The CDR3 loop is CASSGGGTSDYEQYF. CDR3 coding DNA: TGTGCCAGCAGCGGTGGGGGGACTAGCGATTACGAGCAGTACTTC.

The rearrangement uses TRBV27 and TRBJ2-3; D is unresolved. The CDR3 spans 14 residues. Trimming stripped 2 bases from V and 1 base from J, with 7 bases between. Germline V lookup: CDR1 MNHEY, CDR2 SMNVEV (reference sequence). The CDR3 here is CASSLKWGTDTQYF. CDR3 nucleotides: TGTGCCAGCAGTTTAAAGTGGGGCACAGATACGCAGTATTTT.

Regarding this clone: Other nucleotide sequences from this sample produce the same CDR3. J is TRBJ2-3 and V is TRBV4-3; no clear D gene. CDR1 LGHNA and CDR2 YSLEER come from the germline V gene. CDR3 length: 13 residues. V lost 1 base and J lost 4, with 6 bases in between. The CDR3 is CASSQGVADTQYF. For the CDR3, the DNA is TGCGCCAGCAGCCAAGGGGTGGCAGATACGCAGTATTTT.

The chain combines TRBV6-6 with TRBJ2-1, with TRBD2 identical over 9 bases. The CDR3 runs 14 residues. The trim removed 5 bases at V and 6 bases at J, leaving 5 bases unmatched. Germline V CDR1 and CDR2: MNHNY, SVGAGI (reference sequence). This CDR3 reads CASSTGTSLNEQFF. The CDR3 bases are TGTGCCAGCAGTACCGGGACTAGCCTCAATGAGCAGTTCTTC.

This clone was seen only once. The genes are TRBV28 and TRBJ2-7; D is ambiguous. V lost 2 bases to trimming and J lost 5 bases, with 16 bases between them. The CDR3 loop spans 15 amino acids. The V gene's germline CDR1 is MDHEN and CDR2 SYDVKM. In DNA form, the CDR3 reads TGTGCCAGCAGTTTACCGCTCGACTTTGCTAACGAGCAGTACTTC. It translates to CASSLPLDFANEQYF.

The chain links TRBV12-2 to TRBJ2-7. TRBV12-2 represents a pseudogene. The CDR3 is 14 residues long. The CDR3 bases are TGTGCAAGGCACCACCCGGGCAAATTCTACGAGCAGTACTTC. It is translated as CARHHPGKFYEQYF.

The chain uses TRBV5-4 and TRBJ2-2; D not resolved. CDR1 and CDR2 (germline): SGHNT, YYREEE (reference sequence). The CDR3 loop spans 13 amino acids. Trimming stripped 5 bases from V and 5 bases from J, with 10 bases between. The CDR3 DNA is TGTGCCAGCAGACCGCTGGGTACCGGGGAGCTGTTTTTT. It translates to CASRPLGTGELFF.

The rearrangement joins TRBV6-1 to TRBJ1-4, with 7 nucleotides matching TRBD1. The germline V gene encodes CDR1 MNHNS and CDR2 SASEGT. The ends lost 0 bases at V and 4 bases at J; junction bases unmatched: 11. The CDR3 runs to 18 residues. For the CDR3, the DNA is TGTGCCAGCAGTGAAGCGGGACGATGGACAGGATTTAATGAAAAACTGTTTTTT. Protein: CASSEAGRWTGFNEKLFF.